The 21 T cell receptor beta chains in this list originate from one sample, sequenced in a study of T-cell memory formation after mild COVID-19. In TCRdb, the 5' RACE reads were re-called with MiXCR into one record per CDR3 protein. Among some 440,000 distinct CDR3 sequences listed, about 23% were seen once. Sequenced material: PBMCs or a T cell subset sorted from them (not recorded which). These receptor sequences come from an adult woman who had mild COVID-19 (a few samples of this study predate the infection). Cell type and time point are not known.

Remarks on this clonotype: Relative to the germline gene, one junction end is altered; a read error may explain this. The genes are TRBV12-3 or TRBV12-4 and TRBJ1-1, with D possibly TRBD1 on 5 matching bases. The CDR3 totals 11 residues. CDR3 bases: TGCGCCAGCAGCTTGGGGGGGGAAGCTTTCTTT. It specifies CASSLGGEAFF.

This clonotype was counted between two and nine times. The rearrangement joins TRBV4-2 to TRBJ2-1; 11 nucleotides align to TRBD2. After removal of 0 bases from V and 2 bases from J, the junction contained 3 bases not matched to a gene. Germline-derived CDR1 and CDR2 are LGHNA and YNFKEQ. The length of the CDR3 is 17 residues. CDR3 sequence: CASSQDVTSGTYNEQFF. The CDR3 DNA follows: TGTGCCAGCAGCCAAGATGTGACTAGCGGGACCTACAATGAGCAGTTCTTC.

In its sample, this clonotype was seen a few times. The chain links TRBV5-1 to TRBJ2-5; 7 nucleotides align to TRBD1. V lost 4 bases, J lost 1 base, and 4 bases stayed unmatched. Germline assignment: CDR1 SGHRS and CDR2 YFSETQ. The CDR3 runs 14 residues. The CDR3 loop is CASSQQGTQETQYF. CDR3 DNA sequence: TGCGCCAGCAGCCAACAGGGGACCCAAGAGACCCAGTACTTC.

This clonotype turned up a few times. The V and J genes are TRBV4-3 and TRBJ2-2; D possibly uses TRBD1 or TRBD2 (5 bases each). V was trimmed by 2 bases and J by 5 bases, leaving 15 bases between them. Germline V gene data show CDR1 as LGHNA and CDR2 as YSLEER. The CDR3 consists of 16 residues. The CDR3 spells CASSQRVWDPTGELFF. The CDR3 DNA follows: TGCGCCAGCAGCCAAAGAGTATGGGACCCTACCGGGGAGCTGTTTTTT.

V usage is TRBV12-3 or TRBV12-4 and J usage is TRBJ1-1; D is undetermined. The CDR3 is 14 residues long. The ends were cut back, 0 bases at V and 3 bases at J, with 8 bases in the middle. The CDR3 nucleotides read TGTGCCAGCAGTTTAGCAGGGTTTGACACTGAAGCTTTCTTT. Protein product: CASSLAGFDTEAFF.

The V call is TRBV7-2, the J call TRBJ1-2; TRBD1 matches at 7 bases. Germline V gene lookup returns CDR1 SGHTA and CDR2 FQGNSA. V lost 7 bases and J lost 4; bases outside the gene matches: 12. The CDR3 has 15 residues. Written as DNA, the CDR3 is TGTGCCAGCACCACTCCGACCGGGACAGTCTATGGCTACACCTTC. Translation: CASTTPTGTVYGYTF.

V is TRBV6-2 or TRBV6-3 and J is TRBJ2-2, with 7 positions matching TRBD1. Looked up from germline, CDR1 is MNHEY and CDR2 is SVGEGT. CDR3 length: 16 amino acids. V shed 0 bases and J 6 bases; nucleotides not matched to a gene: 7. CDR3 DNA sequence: TGTGCCAGCAGTTACTCGATAGACAGGGAAGCCGGGGAGCTGTTTTTT. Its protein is CASSYSIDREAGELFF.

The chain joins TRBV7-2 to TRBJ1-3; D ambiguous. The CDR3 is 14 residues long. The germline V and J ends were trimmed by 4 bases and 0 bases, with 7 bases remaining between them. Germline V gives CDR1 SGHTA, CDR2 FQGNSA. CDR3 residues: CASSSRSSGNTIYF. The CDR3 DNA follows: TGTGCCAGCAGCTCAAGAAGCTCTGGAAACACCATATATTTT.

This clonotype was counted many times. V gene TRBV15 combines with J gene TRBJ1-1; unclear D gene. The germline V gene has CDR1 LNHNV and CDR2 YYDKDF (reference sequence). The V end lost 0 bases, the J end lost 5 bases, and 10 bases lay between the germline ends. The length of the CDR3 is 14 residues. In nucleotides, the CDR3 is TGTGCCACCAGCAGAGATCTTAGTAGGACTGAAGCTTTCTTT. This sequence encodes CATSRDLSRTEAFF. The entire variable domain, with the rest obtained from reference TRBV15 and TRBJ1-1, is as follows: DAMVIQNPRYQVTQFGKPVTLSCSQTLNHNVMYWYQQKSSQAPKLLFHYYDKDFNNEADTPDNFQSRRPNTSFCFLDIRSPGLGDTAMYLCATSRDLSRTEAFFGQGTRLTVV.

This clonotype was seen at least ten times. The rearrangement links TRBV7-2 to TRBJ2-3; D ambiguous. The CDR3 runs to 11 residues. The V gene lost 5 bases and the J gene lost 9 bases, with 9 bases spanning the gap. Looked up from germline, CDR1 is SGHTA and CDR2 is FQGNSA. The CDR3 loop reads CASSRTGTQYF. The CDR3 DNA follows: TGTGCCAGCAGCCGAACTGGGACGCAGTATTTT.

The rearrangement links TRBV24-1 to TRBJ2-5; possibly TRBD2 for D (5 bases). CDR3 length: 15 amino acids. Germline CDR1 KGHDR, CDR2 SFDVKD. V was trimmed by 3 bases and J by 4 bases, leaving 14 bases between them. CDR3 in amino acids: CATSDPRGAGETQYF. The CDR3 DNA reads TGTGCCACCAGTGATCCGCGTGGTGCGGGAGAGACCCAGTACTTC.

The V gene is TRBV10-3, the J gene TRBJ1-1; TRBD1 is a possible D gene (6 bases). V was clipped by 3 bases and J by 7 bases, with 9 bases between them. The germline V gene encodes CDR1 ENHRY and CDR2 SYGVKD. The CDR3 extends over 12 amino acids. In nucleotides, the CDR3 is TGTGCCATCAGTGAAGGACAGTTTGAAGCTTTCTTT. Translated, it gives CAISEGQFEAFF.

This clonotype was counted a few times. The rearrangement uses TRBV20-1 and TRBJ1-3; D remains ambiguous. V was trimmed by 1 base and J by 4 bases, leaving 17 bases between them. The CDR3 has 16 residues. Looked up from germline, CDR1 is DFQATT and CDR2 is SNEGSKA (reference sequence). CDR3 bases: TGCAGTGCTAGAGTAGCTGGGAGGGCCTGGGGAAACACCATATATTTT. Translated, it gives CSARVAGRAWGNTIYF.

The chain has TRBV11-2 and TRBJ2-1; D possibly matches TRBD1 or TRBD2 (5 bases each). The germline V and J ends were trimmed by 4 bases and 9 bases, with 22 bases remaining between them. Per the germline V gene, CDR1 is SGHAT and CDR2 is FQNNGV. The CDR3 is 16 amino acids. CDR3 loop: CASSYPRDPDPLEQFF. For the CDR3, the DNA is TGTGCCAGCAGCTACCCCCGGGACCCGGACCCACTTGAGCAGTTCTTC.

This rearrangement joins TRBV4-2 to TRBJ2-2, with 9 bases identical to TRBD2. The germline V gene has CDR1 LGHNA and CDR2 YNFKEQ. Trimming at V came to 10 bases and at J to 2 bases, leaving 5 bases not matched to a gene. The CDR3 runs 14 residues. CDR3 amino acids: CATERGVNTGELFF. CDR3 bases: TGTGCCACCGAGCGGGGGGTCAACACCGGGGAGCTGTTTTTT.

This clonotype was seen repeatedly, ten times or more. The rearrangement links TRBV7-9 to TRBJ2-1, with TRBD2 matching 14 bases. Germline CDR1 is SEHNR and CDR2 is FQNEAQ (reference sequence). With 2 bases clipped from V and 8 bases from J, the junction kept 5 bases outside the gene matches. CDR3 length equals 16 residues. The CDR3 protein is CASSLPGTSGGDEQFF. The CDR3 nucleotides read TGTGCCAGCAGCTTACCCGGGACTAGCGGGGGAGATGAGCAGTTCTTC.

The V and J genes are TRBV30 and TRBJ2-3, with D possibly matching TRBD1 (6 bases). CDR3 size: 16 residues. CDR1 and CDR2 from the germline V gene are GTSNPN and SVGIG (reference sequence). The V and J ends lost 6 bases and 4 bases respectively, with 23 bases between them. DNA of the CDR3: TGTGCCTGCCGAATATCCGGTAGGGGGACGGCAGATACGCAGTATTTT. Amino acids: CACRISGRGTADTQYF.

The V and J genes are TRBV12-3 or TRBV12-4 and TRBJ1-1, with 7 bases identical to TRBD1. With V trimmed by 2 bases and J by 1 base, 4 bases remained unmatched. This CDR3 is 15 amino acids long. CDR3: CASSLRQGGNTEAFF. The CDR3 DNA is TGTGCCAGCAGTTTACGGCAGGGGGGGAACACTGAAGCTTTCTTT.

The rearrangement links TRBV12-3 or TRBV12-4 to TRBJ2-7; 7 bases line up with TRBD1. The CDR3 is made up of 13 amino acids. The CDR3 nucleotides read TGTCCTAATAGGGGGCGAGACTCCTACGAGCAGTACTTC. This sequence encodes CPNRGRDSYEQYF.

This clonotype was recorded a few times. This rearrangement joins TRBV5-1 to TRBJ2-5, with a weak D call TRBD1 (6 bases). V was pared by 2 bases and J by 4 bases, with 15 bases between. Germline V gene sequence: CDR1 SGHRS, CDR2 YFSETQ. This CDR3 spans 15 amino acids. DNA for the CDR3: TGCGCCAGCAGCTTTGGCCCCGAAGGGGGAGAGACCCAGTACTTC. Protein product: CASSFGPEGGETQYF.

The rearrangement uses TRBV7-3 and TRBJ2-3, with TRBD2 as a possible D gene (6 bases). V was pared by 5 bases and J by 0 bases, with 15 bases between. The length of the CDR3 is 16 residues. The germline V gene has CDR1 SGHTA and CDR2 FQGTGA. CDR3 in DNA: TGTGCCAGCAGCCCCTGGGGCGGGGCCAGCACAGATACGCAGTATTTT. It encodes CASSPWGGASTDTQYF.